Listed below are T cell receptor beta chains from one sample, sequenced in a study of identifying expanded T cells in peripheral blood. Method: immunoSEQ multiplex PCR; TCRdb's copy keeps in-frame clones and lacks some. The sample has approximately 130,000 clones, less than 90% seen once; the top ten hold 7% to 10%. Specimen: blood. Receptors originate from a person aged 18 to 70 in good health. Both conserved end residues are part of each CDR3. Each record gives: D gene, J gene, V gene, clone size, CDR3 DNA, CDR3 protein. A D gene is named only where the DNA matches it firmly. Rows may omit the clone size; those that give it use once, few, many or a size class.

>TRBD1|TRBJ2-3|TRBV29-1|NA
TGCAGCGTTGAAGGTCCGACAGGGTCAGATACGCAGTATTTT
CSVEGPTGSDTQYF
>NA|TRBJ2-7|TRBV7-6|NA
TGTGCCAGCAGCTTAGGGATCCAGGACGGAGAGTACGAGCAGTACTTC
CASSLGIQDGEYEQYF
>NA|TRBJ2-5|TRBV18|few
TGTGCCAGCTCACTCGAGATGCGCCAAGAGACCCAGTACTTC
CASSLEMRQETQYF
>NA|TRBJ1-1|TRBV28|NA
TGTGCCAGCGAGGGAGGCCCTATGAACACTGAAGCTTTCTTT
CASEGGPMNTEAFF
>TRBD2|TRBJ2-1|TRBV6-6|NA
TGTGCCAGCAGCCGGGGGGGGACTATGCAGTTCTTC
CASSRGGTMQFF
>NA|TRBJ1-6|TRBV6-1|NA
TGTGCCGCCACAGAGGCCGTGGGAAATTCACCCCTCCACTTT
CAATEAVGNSPLHF
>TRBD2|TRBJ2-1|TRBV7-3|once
TGTGCCAGCAGCTTACTAGCGGGAGGGAATGAGCAGTTCTTC
CASSLLAGGNEQFF
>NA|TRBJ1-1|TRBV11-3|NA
TGTGCCAGCAGCAATGGACAAGGGGTTGAAGCTTTCTTT
CASSNGQGVEAFF
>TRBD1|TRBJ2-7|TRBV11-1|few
TGTGCCAGCAGCCAGACAGGGGGATACGAGCAGTACTTC
CASSQTGGYEQYF
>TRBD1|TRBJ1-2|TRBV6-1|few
TGTGCCAGCAGTGAAAGTCAGGGGGGTGGCTACACCTTC
CASSESQGGGYTF